Given below is one TCR beta chain in context. Its specificity is unknown. This entry is derived from a study of T cells in narcolepsy. Background on the study: Donors had narcolepsy type 1 or type 2, or were healthy controls.

This CDR3 comprises 13 residues. The V and J ends lost 7 bases and 3 bases respectively, with 12 bases between them. Germline values: CDR1 SGHTA, CDR2 FQGTGA. Study-wide results and caveats: HCRT-specific and TRIB2-specific autoreactive clonotypes appeared among same-patient CSF and blood CD4+ clonotypes. Reportedly, autoreactive clonotypes were serially detected in patients' blood but not controls'.

This table comes from immunoSEQ multiplex PCR, and its TCRdb copy is limited to in-frame clones, with some not included. The table records 15,000 to 20,000 clones, around 77% of them present only once. Sequencing was performed on CD45RA- memory CD8+ T cells from PBMCs. This clonotype was sampled from a human donor with narcolepsy. The chain couples TRBV7-3 to TRBJ1-1; D may be TRBD1 (5 bases). The CDR3 nucleotides are TGTGCCAGCAACCCTCAGGGAGACACTGAAGCTTTCTTT. Translating it yields CASNPQGDTEAFF.